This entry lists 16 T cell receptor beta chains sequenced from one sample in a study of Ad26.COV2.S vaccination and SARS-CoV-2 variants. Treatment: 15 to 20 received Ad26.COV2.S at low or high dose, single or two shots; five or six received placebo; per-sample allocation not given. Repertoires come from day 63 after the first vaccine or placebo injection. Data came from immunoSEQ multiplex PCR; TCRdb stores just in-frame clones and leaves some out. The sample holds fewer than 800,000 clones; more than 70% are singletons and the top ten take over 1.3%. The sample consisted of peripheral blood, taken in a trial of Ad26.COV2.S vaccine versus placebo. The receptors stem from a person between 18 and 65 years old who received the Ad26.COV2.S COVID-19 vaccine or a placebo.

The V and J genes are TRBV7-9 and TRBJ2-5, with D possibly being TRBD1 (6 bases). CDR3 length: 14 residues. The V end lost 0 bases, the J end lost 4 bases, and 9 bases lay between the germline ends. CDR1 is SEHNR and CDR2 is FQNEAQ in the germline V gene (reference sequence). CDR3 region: CASSLATGLETQYF. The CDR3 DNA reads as TGTGCCAGCAGCTTAGCAACAGGGTTAGAGACCCAGTACTTC. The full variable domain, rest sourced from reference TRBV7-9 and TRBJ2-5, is DTGVSQNPRHKITKRGQNVTFRCDPISEHNRLYWYRQTLGQGPEFLTYFQNEAQLEKSRLLSDRFSAERPKGSFSTLEIQRTEQGDSAMYLCASSLATGLETQYFGPGTRLLVL.

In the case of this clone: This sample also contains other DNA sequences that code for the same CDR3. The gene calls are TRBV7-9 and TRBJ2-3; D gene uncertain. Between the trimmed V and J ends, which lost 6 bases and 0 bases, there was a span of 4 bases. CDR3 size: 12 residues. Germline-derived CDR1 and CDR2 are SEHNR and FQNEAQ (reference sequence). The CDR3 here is CASSLSTDTQYF. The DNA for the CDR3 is TGTGCCAGCAGTCTTAGCACAGATACGCAGTATTTT.

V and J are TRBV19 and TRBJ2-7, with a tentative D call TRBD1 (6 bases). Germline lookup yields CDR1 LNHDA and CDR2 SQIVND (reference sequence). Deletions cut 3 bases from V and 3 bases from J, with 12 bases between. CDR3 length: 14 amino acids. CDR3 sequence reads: CASSMAAGDYEQYF. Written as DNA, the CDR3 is TGTGCCAGTAGTATGGCGGCAGGGGACTACGAGCAGTACTTC.

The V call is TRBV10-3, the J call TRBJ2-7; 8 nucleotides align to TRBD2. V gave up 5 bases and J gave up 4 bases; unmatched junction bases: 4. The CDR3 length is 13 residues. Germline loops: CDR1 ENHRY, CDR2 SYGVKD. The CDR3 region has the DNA TGTGCCATCAGTCCGGGAGGGACATACGAGCAGTACTTC. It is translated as CAISPGGTYEQYF.

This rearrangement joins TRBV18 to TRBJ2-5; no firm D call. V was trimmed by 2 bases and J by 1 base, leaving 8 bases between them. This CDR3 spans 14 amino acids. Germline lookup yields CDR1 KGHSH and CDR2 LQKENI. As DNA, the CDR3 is TGTGCCAGCTCACCATCGAACAGCCAAGAGACCCAGTACTTC. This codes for CASSPSNSQETQYF.

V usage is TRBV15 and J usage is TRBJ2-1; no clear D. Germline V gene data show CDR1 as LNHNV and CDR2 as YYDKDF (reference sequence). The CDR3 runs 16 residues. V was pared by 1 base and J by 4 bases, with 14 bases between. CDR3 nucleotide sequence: TGTGCCACCAGCAGAGTTGCAGACATCTCATACAATGAGCAGTTCTTC. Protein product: CATSRVADISYNEQFF.

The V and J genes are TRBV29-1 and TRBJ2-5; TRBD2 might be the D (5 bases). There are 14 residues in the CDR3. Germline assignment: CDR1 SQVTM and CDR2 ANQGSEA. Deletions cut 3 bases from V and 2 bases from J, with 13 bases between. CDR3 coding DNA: TGCAGCGTTGAGATGGGTGACTATCAAGAGACCCAGTACTTC. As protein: CSVEMGDYQETQYF.

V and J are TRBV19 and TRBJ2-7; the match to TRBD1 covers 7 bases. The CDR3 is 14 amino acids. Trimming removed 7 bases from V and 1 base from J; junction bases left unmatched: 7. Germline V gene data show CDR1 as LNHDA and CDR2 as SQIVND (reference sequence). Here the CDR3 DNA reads TGTGCCAGTACCTCCGGGACAGATTCCTACGAGCAGTACTTC. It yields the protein CASTSGTDSYEQYF.

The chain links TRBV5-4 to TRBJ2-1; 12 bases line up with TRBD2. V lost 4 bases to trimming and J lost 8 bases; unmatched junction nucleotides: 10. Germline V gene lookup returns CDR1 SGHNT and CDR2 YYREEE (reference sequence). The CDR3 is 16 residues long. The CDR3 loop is CASSRKLAGGLYEQFF. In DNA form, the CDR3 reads TGTGCCAGCAGCCGCAAACTAGCGGGAGGTTTGTATGAGCAGTTCTTC.

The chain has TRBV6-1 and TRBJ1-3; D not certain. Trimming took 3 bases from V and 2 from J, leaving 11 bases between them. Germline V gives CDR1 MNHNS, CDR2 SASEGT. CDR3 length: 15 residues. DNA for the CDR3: TGTGCCAGCAGTGAGGGCGCGGGAACTGGAAACACCATATATTTT. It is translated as CASSEGAGTGNTIYF.

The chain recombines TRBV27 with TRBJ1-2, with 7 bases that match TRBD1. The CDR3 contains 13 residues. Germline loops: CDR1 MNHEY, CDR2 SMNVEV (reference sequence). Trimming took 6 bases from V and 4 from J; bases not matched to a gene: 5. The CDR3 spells CASSQNRGYGYTF. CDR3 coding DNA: TGTGCCAGCAGCCAAAACAGGGGCTATGGCTACACCTTC.

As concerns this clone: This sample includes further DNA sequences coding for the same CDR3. The CDR3 DNA reads TGTGCCAGTTCGACATCCGCGAACACCGGGGAGCTGTTTTTT. It translates to CASSTSANTGELFF. V is TRBV19 and J is TRBJ2-2; no clear D. Trimming shortened V by 8 bases and J by 0 bases, and 10 bases separated the two germline ends. The CDR3 is made up of 14 amino acids. CDR1 is LNHDA, CDR2 SQIVND, per germline (reference sequence).

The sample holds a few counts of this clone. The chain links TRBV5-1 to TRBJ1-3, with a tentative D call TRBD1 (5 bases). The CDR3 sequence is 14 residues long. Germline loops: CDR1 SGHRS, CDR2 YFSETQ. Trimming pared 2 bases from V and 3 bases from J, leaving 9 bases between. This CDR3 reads CASSFGTDGNTIYF. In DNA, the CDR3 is TGCGCCAGCAGCTTCGGGACGGATGGAAACACCATATATTTT.

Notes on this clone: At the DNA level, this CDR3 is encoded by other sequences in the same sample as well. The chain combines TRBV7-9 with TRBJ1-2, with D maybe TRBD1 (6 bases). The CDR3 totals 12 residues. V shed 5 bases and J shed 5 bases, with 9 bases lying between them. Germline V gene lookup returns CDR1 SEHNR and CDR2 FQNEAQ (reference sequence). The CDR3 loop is CASSQDSYGYTF. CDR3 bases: TGTGCCAGCAGCCAGGACAGTTATGGCTACACCTTC.

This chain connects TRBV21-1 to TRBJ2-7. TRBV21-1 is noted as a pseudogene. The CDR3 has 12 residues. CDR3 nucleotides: TGTGCCACCCCACCCGCCCCCTACGAGCAGTACTTC. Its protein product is CATPPAPYEQYF.

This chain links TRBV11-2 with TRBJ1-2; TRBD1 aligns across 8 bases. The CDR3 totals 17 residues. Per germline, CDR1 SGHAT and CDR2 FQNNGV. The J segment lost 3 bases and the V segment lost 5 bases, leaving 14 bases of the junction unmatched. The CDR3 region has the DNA TGTGCCAGCAGCCCCCGGACAGGGAACGAGTTTTACTATGGCTACACCTTC. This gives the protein CASSPRTGNEFYYGYTF.